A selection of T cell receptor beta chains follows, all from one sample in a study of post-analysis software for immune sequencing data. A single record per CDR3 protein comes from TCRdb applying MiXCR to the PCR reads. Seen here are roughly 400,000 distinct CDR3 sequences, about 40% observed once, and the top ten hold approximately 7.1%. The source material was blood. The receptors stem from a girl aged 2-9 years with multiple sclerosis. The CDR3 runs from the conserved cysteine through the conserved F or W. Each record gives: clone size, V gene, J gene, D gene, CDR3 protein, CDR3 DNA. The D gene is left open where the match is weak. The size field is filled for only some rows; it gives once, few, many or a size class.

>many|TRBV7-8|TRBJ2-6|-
CASSLGSGANVLTF
TGTGCCAGCAGCTTAGGCTCTGGGGCCAACGTCCTGACTTTC
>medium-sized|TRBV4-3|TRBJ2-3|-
CASSQAVGDTQYF
TGCGCCAGCAGCCAAGCTGTAGGAGATACGCAGTATTTT
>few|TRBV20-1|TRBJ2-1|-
CSARGTTSNEQFF
TGCAGTGCTAGAGGGACCACTAGCAATGAGCAGTTCTTC
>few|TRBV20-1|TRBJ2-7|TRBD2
CSATPVAGVGYEQYF
TGCAGTGCTACGCCCGTCGCGGGAGTGGGCTACGAGCAGTACTTC
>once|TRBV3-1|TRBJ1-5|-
CASSPLGSNQPQHF
TGTGCCAGCAGCCCCCTAGGGAGCAATCAGCCCCAGCATTTT
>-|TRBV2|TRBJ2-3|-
CASRAGQVADTQYF
TGTGCCAGCAGGGCCGGGCAGGTTGCAGATACGCAGTATTTT
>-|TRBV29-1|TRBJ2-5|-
CSHSLTNKQETQYF
TGCAGCCACTCTCTGACTAATAAACAAGAGACCCAGTACTTC
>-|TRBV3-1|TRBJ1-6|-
CASSPTDSNSPLHF
TGTGCCAGCAGCCCGACAGACTCGAATTCACCCCTCCACTTT
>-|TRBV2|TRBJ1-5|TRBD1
CASGPGTGGAGQPQHF
TGTGCCAGCGGACCCGGGACAGGGGGCGCAGGACAGCCCCAGCATTTT
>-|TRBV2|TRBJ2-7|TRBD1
CASRDRGLSLVYEQYF
TGTGCCAGCAGGGACAGGGGGCTCTCCCTCGTCTACGAGCAGTACTTC
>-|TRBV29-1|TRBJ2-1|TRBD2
CSVVGLLSLAGGVSLYNEQFF
TGCAGCGTTGTCGGTCTGCTTTCCCTAGCGGGAGGGGTTTCTTTATACAATGAGCAGTTCTTC
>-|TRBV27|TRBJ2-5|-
CASSWRGGPGETQYF
TGTGCCAGCAGTTGGCGGGGTGGCCCCGGAGAGACCCAGTACTTC
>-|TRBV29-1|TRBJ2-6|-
CSVTSSGANVLTF
TGCAGCGTCACGTCGTCTGGGGCCAACGTCCTGACTTTC
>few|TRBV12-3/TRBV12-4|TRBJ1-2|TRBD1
CASKKGLDRAFYGYTF
TGTGCCAGCAAGAAGGGCTTGGACAGGGCCTTTTATGGCTACACCTTC
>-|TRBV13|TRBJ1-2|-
CASTIGQTLLSYGYTF
TGTGCCAGCACCATAGGGCAGACACTTCTTTCCTATGGCTACACCTTC
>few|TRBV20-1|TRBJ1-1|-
CSARVGDGTEAFF
TGCAGTGCTAGAGTGGGCGATGGCACTGAAGCTTTCTTT
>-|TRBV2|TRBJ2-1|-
CASSGVLGGSYNEQFF
TGTGCCAGCAGTGGCGTTCTGGGGGGATCCTACAATGAGCAGTTCTTC
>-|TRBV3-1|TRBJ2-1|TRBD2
CASSQKTSGVTYNEQFF
TGTGCCAGCAGCCAAAAGACTAGCGGGGTAACCTACAATGAGCAGTTCTTC
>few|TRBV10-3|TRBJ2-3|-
CAISESVSALDTQYF
TGTGCCATCAGTGAGTCGGTATCCGCGCTAGATACGCAGTATTTT
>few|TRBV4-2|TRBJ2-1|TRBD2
CASSQPGLAVTTARTNEQFF
TGTGCCAGCAGCCAACCGGGACTAGCGGTCACAACCGCCCGGACCAATGAGCAGTTCTTC
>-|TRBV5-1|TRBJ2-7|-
CASSSELNTYEQYF
TGCGCCAGCAGCTCAGAACTAAACACCTACGAGCAGTACTTC
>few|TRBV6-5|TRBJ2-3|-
CASRTHYTQYF
TGTGCCAGCAGGACACATTATACGCAGTATTTT
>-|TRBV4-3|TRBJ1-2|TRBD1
CASSQDALGQGAYTF
TGCGCCAGCAGCCAAGATGCCCTGGGACAGGGTGCCTACACCTTC
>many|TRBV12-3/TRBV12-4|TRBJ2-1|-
CATQGVAGRSEQFF
TGTGCCACTCAGGGGGTAGCGGGACGAAGTGAGCAGTTCTTC
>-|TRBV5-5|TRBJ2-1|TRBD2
CASSFPRLAGIDEQFF
TGTGCCAGCAGCTTCCCCAGACTAGCGGGGATAGATGAGCAGTTCTTC
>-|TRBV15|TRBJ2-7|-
CATSRDQVARSYEQYF
TGTGCCACCAGCAGAGATCAGGTGGCGAGGTCCTACGAGCAGTACTTC
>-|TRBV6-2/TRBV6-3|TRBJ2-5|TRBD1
CASSFLSTGWQYF
TGTGCCAGCAGTTTCCTCTCGACAGGGTGGCAGTACTTC
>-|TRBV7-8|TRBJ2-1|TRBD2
CASSFVAGGPIDPNEQFF
TGTGCCAGCAGCTTCGTCGCGGGGGGGCCAATAGATCCCAATGAGCAGTTCTTC
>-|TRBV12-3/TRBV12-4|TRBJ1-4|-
CASSFNLRDEKRFF
TGTGCCAGCAGTTTTAACTTAAGGGATGAAAAACGGTTTTTT
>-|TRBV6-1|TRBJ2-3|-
CASSNRAPRPGADTQYF
TGTGCCAGCAGCAACCGGGCCCCTAGACCCGGGGCCGATACGCAGTATTTT
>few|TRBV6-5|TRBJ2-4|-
CASSGSDGQVNIQYF
TGTGCCAGCAGTGGATCGGACGGGCAAGTAAACATTCAGTACTTC
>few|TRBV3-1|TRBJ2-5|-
CASSQPDWGSQYF
TGTGCCAGCAGCCAGCCGGACTGGGGATCCCAGTACTTC
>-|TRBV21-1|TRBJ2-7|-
CAPGWGQGPYEQYF
TGTGCTCCCGGGTGGGGACAAGGACCCTACGAGCAGTACTTC